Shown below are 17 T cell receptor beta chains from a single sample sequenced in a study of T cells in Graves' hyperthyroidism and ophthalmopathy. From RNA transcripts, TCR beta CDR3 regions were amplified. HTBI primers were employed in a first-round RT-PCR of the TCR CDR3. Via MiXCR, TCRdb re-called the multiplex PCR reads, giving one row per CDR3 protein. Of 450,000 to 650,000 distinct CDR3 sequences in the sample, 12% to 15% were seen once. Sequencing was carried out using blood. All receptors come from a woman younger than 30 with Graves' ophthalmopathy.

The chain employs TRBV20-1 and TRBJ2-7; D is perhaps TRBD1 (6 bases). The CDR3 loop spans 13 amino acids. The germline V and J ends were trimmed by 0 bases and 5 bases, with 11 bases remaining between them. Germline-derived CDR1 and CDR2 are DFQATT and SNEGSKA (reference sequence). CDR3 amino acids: CSARDTGLDEQYF. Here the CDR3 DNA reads TGCAGTGCTAGAGATACAGGGTTGGACGAGCAGTACTTC.

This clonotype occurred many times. Written as DNA, the CDR3 is TGTGCCAGCAGCTTACGTGGGGTGGGACTAGCGGGAAATGAGCAGTTCTTC. Its protein is CASSLRGVGLAGNEQFF. The chain is built from TRBV7-3 and TRBJ2-1; 13 bases agree with TRBD2. The CDR3 length is 17 residues. Per germline, CDR1 SGHTA and CDR2 FQGTGA. Trimming cost V 2 bases and J 7 bases; bases outside gene matches: 8.

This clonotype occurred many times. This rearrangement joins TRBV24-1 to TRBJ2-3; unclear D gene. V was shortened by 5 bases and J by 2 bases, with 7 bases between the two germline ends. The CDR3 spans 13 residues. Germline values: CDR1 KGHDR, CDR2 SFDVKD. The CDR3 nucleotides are TGTGCCACCAGTGGAGGCCCCACAGATACGCAGTATTTT. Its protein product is CATSGGPTDTQYF.

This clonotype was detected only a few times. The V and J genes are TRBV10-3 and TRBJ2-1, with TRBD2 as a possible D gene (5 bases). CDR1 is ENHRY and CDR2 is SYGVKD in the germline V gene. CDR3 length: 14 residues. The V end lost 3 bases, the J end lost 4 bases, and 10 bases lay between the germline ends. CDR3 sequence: CAISERGPYNEQFF. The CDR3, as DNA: TGTGCCATCAGTGAAAGAGGGCCTTACAATGAGCAGTTCTTC.

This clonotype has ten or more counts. CDR3 sequence reads: CASSLITTPYNEQFF. CDR3 nucleotide sequence: TGTGCCAGCAGCTTAATAACTACACCCTACAATGAGCAGTTCTTC. The J gene is TRBJ2-1, the V gene TRBV7-2; D remains unclear. V was trimmed by 2 bases and J by 2 bases, leaving 10 bases between them. This CDR3 has 15 residues. Per the germline V gene, CDR1 is SGHTA and CDR2 is FQGNSA.

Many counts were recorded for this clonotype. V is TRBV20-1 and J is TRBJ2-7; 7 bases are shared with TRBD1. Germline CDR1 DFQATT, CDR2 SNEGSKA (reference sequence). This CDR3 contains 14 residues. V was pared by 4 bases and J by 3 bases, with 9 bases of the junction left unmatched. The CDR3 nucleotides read TGCAGTGCTAAGGGTGAGGGGGCAGACTACGAGCAGTACTTC. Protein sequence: CSAKGEGADYEQYF.

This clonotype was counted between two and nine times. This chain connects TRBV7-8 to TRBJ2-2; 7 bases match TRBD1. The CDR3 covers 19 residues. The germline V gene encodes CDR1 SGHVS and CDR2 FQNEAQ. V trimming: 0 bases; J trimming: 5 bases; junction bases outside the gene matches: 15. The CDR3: CASSLAGYRGLEGTGELFF. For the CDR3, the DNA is TGTGCCAGCAGCTTAGCGGGGTACAGGGGTCTTGAGGGTACCGGGGAGCTGTTTTTT.

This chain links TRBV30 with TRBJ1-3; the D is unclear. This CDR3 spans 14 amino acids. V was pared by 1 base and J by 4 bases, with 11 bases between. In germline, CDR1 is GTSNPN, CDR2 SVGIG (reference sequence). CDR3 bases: TGTGCCTGGAGTGCGGGATTCGGGGGAAACACCATATATTTT. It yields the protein CAWSAGFGGNTIYF. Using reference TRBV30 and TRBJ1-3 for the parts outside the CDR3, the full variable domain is SQTIHQWPATLVQPVGSPLSLECTVEGTSNPNLYWYRQAAGRGLQLLFYSVGIGQISSEVPQNLSASRPQDRQFILSSKKLLLSDSGFYLCAWSAGFGGNTIYFGEGSWLTVV.

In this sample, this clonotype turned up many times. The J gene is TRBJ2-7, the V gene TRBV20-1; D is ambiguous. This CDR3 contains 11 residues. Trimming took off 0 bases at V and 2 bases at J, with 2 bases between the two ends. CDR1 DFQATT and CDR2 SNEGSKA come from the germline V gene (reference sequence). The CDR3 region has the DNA TGCAGTGCTAGAGAGACCTACGAGCAGTACTTC. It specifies CSARETYEQYF.

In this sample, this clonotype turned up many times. This CDR3 reads CASSLDQELYEQYF. CDR3 coding DNA: TGCGCCAGCAGCTTGGATCAGGAACTCTACGAGCAGTACTTC. The chain combines TRBV5-1 with TRBJ2-7; D gene uncertain. The CDR3 is 14 residues long. The germline V gene encodes CDR1 SGHRS and CDR2 YFSETQ. The V gene lost 0 bases and the J gene lost 3 bases, with 10 bases spanning the gap.

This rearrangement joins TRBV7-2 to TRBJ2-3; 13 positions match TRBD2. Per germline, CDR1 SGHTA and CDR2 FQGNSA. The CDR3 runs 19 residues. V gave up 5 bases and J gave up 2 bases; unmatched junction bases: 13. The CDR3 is CASSAPIVGLAGDTDTQYF. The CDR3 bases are TGTGCCAGCAGCGCGCCAATTGTTGGACTAGCGGGAGACACAGATACGCAGTATTTT.

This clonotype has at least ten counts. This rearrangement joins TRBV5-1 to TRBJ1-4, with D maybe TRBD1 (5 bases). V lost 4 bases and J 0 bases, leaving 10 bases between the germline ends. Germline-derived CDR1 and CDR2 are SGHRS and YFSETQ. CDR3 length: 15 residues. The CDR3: CASSGGSATNEKLFF. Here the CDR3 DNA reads TGCGCCAGCAGCGGGGGATCCGCAACTAATGAAAAACTGTTTTTT.

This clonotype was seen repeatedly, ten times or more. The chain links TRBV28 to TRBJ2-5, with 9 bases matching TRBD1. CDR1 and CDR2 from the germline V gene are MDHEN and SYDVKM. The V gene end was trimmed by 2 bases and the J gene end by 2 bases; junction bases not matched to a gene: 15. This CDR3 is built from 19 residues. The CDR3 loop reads CASSLRGLIVGQGQETQYF. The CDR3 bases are TGTGCCAGCAGTTTACGTGGGCTGATTGTGGGACAGGGACAAGAGACCCAGTACTTC.

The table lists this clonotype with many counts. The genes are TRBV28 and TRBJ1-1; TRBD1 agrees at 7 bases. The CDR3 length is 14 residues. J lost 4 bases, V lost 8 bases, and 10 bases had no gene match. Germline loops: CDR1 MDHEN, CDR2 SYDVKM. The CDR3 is CASLSGQVSTEAFF. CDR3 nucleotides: TGTGCCAGCCTCTCAGGACAGGTTTCCACTGAAGCTTTCTTT.

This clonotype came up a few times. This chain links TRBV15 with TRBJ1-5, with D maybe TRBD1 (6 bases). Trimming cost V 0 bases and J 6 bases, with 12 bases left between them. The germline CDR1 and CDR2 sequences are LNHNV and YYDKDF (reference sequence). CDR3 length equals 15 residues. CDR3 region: CATSRDPDSRQPQHF. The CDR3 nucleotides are TGTGCCACCAGCAGAGATCCGGACAGTCGTCAGCCCCAGCATTTT.

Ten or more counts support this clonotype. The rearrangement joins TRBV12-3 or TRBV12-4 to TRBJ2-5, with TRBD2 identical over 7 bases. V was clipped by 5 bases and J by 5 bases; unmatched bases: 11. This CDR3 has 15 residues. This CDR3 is CASSPGGLARETQYF. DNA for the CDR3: TGTGCCAGCAGTCCGGGAGGCCTAGCGCGGGAGACCCAGTACTTC.

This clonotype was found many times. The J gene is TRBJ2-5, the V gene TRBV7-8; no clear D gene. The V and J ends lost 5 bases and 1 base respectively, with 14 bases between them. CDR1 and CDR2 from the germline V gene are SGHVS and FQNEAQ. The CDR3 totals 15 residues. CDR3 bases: TGTGCCAGCAGCCCCGGACGTAACCCCCAAGAGACCCAGTACTTC. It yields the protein CASSPGRNPQETQYF.